These 22 T cell receptor beta chains originate from one sample sequenced in a study of high-grade serous ovarian cancer treatment subgroups. Tumor tissue was taken before any definitive surgery or chemotherapy was given. Sequencing was performed with immunoSEQ multiplex PCR; in TCRdb, only in-frame clones are kept and a portion is missing. This table holds around 37,000 clones, 79% found once. The sample taken for sequencing was tumor tissue. These receptors all come from a human donor with high-grade serous ovarian cancer.

The rearrangement joins TRBV6-6 to TRBJ2-3; tentative D call: TRBD2 (8 bases). V shed 7 bases and J shed 8 bases, with 19 bases lying between them. The CDR3 is 14 amino acids. The germline V gene has CDR1 MNHNY and CDR2 SVGAGI (reference sequence). CDR3 nucleotide sequence: TGTGCCAGCACCCCGCGGGAGGCAGGGGGTACGCAGTATTTT. Its protein is CASTPREAGGTQYF.

This chain uses TRBV9 with TRBJ2-3; 9 nucleotides agree with TRBD2. The ends lost 4 bases at V and 2 bases at J; junction bases unmatched: 5. Germline CDR1 reads SGDLS; CDR2 reads YYNGEE. There are 15 residues in the CDR3. The DNA of the CDR3 is TGTGCCAGCAGCCCTCCGGGACTAGCCACAGATACGCAGTATTTT. Translation: CASSPPGLATDTQYF. Full variable domain (rest looked up from reference TRBV9 and TRBJ2-3): DSGVTQTPKHLITATGQRVTLRCSPRSGDLSVYWYQQSLDQGLQFLIQYYNGEERAKGNILERFSAQQFPDLHSELNLSSLELGDSALYFCASSPPGLATDTQYFGPGTRLTVL.

The rearrangement joins TRBV18 to TRBJ2-2; weak D call: TRBD1 (6 bases). The CDR3 runs to 15 residues. Germline lookup yields CDR1 KGHSH and CDR2 LQKENI. V was cut by 3 bases and J by 2 bases, with 10 bases left in between. The CDR3 reads CASSPQGSNTGELFF. The CDR3 region has the DNA TGTGCCAGCTCACCTCAGGGGAGCAACACCGGGGAGCTGTTTTTT.

The chain uses TRBV25-1 and TRBJ1-1, with D possibly being TRBD1 (5 bases). This CDR3 is 15 amino acids long. Trimming left V 4 bases short and J 5 bases short, with 17 bases between. Germline CDR1 MGHDK, CDR2 SYGVNS. CDR3 DNA sequence: TGTGCCAGCAGTGTCCAGACAGCCCGAGGGACTGAAGCTTTCTTT. Translating gives CASSVQTARGTEAFF.

The V gene is TRBV2, the J gene TRBJ1-2, with unresolved D. V was clipped by 1 base and J by 5 bases, with 14 bases between them. The germline gives CDR1 SNHLY, CDR2 FYNNEI. This CDR3 has 15 amino acids. The CDR3 coding sequence is TGTGCCAGCAGTGAAGGACTGGTATCTGGGTATGGCTACACCTTC. Translation gives CASSEGLVSGYGYTF.

The chain recombines TRBV28 with TRBJ1-2; a possible D gene is TRBD1 (6 bases). Deletions cut 6 bases from V and 2 bases from J, with 10 bases between. Per germline, CDR1 MDHEN and CDR2 SYDVKM. This CDR3 has 13 amino acids. CDR3 coding DNA: TGTGCCAGCAGGCAGGGGTGGAACTATGGCTACACCTTC. Translating gives CASRQGWNYGYTF.

This chain joins TRBV5-1 and TRBJ1-2; 8 bases fit TRBD1. Trimming at V came to 5 bases and at J to 6 bases, leaving 3 bases not matched to a gene. Germline V gene data show CDR1 as SGHRS and CDR2 as YFSETQ. CDR3 length: 12 amino acids. CDR3 sequence (DNA): TGCGCCAGCAGTCACAGGGGGGATGGCTACACCTTC. Translating it yields CASSHRGDGYTF. Full variable domain (rest looked up from reference TRBV5-1 and TRBJ1-2): KAGVTQTPRYLIKTRGQQVTLSCSPISGHRSVSWYQQTPGQGLQFLFEYFSETQRNKGNFPGRFSGRQFSNSRSEMNVSTLELGDSALYLCASSHRGDGYTFGSGTRLTVV.

In the case of this clone: At one boundary the junction diverges from the germline segment, which might be a read error. V gene TRBV30 combines with J gene TRBJ1-4, with D hard to call. The CDR3 sequence is 15 residues long. The V gene's germline CDR1 is GTSNPN and CDR2 SVGIG (reference sequence). This CDR3 is CARSGGRVTNEKLFF. Written as DNA, the CDR3 is TGTGCCCGGAGCGGCGGAAGGGTGACTAATGAAAAACTGTTTTTT.

This rearrangement joins TRBV27 to TRBJ1-2, with no clear D. V was trimmed by 2 bases and J by 4 bases, leaving 17 bases between them. The germline gives CDR1 MNHEY, CDR2 SMNVEV (reference sequence). The CDR3 is made up of 16 amino acids. The CDR3 reads CASSLTGWGGGYGYTF. The DNA for the CDR3 is TGTGCCAGCAGTTTAACGGGGTGGGGAGGTGGCTATGGCTACACCTTC.

The sample holds one count of this clone. The chain is built from TRBV6-1 and TRBJ1-4; 10 positions match TRBD1. The germline V gene encodes CDR1 MNHNS and CDR2 SASEGT. J was trimmed by 6 bases and V by 4 bases; bases with no gene match: 8. The CDR3 has 16 residues. CDR3 DNA: TGTGCCAGCAGTGGACAGGGGGCGCGCAGGGATGAAAAACTGTTTTTT. Protein product: CASSGQGARRDEKLFF.

The J gene is TRBJ2-5, the V gene TRBV18; weak D call: TRBD2 (7 bases). This CDR3 region has 14 residues. Germline assignment: CDR1 KGHSH and CDR2 LQKENI. The V and J ends lost 2 bases and 5 bases respectively, with 12 bases between them. The CDR3 DNA follows: TGTGCCAGCTCACCAGGGGGGGCACGGGAGACCCAGTACTTC. It encodes CASSPGGARETQYF.

This clone was observed a few times. The chain recombines TRBV28 with TRBJ1-2; TRBD1 aligns across 8 bases. The germline V gene encodes CDR1 MDHEN and CDR2 SYDVKM. The CDR3 is 14 amino acids. V was pared by 7 bases and J by 3 bases, with 7 bases of the junction left unmatched. CDR3 nucleotide sequence: TGTGCCAGCAACCCGACAGGGGAAGACTATGGCTACACCTTC. Protein product: CASNPTGEDYGYTF.

The gene calls are TRBV7-7 and TRBJ2-1; 9 nucleotides line up with TRBD1. With V trimmed by 5 bases and J by 5 bases, 10 bases remained unmatched. Germline CDR1 reads SSHAT; CDR2 reads FNYEAQ (reference sequence). This CDR3 has 16 residues. CDR3 sequence: CASSTRTGVTHNEQFF. CDR3 nucleotide sequence: TGTGCCAGCAGCACCCGGACAGGGGTAACCCACAATGAGCAGTTCTTC.

V gene TRBV5-8 combines with J gene TRBJ2-3; a weak D match, TRBD2 (6 bases). The CDR3 totals 15 residues. The ends were cut back, 4 bases at V and 0 bases at J, with 12 bases in the middle. CDR1 is SGHTS and CDR2 is YDEGEE in the germline V gene. DNA of the CDR3: TGTGCCAGCAGCAGGATGGGGAGGAGCACAGATACGCAGTATTTT. Protein sequence: CASSRMGRSTDTQYF. The entire variable domain, with the rest obtained from reference TRBV5-8 and TRBJ2-3, is as follows: EAGVTQSPTHLIKTRGQQATLRCSPISGHTSVYWYQQALGLGLQFLLWYDEGEERNRGNFPPRFSGRQFPNYSSELNVNALELEDSALYLCASSRMGRSTDTQYFGPGTRLTVL.

This rearrangement joins TRBV6-1 to TRBJ2-6; D gene unclear. V gave up 0 bases and J gave up 1 base, with 10 bases separating them. This CDR3 region has 17 residues. The V gene's germline CDR1 is MNHNS and CDR2 SASEGT. In nucleotides, the CDR3 is TGTGCCAGCAGTGAAGCGCGGTGGGCGTCTGGGGCCAACGTCCTGACTTTC. This codes for CASSEARWASGANVLTF.

The chain recombines TRBV11-3 with TRBJ1-4; D not certain. The CDR3 runs to 13 residues. The V gene's germline CDR1 is SGHNT and CDR2 YENEEA. V lost 1 base to trimming and J lost 9 bases, with 9 bases between them. In DNA form, the CDR3 reads TGTGCCAGCAGCTTAGTGGAACGCCAAAAACTGTTTTTT. This codes for CASSLVERQKLFF.

The CDR3 nucleotides read TGTGCCAGCTCACCCACGAGGGAGGCCAGCACTGAAGCTTTCTTT. It encodes CASSPTREASTEAFF. The chain couples TRBV18 to TRBJ1-1; D ambiguous. V was clipped by 3 bases and J by 4 bases, with 15 bases between them. The CDR3 loop spans 15 amino acids. The germline V gene encodes CDR1 KGHSH and CDR2 LQKENI.

The rearrangement uses TRBV18 and TRBJ1-2; D remains unclear. CDR3 length: 13 residues. CDR1 and CDR2 (germline): KGHSH, LQKENI. Trimming stripped 1 base from V and 8 bases from J, with 11 bases between. CDR3 nucleotides: TGTGCCAGCTCACCACAGCTGGGGTTCGGCTACACCTTC. Its protein product is CASSPQLGFGYTF. Drawing the rest from reference TRBV18 and TRBJ1-2, the complete variable domain is NAGVMQNPRHLVRRRGQEARLRCSPMKGHSHVYWYRQLPEEGLKFMVYLQKENIIDESGMPKERFSAEFPKEGPSILRIQQVVRGDSAAYFCASSPQLGFGYTFGSGTRLTVV.

The rearrangement uses TRBV28 and TRBJ2-5; a weak D match, TRBD1 (6 bases). The CDR3 runs to 15 residues. Germline values: CDR1 MDHEN, CDR2 SYDVKM. Between the trimmed V and J ends, which lost 3 bases and 2 bases, there was a span of 13 bases. CDR3 coding DNA: TGTGCCAGCAGTTTTCACAGGGCTGCGCAAGAGACCCAGTACTTC. Its translation is CASSFHRAAQETQYF.

The chain joins TRBV28 to TRBJ1-3; D is unresolved. This CDR3 has 14 amino acids. Trimming cost V 3 bases and J 2 bases, with 8 bases left between them. The germline gives CDR1 MDHEN, CDR2 SYDVKM. Here the CDR3 DNA reads TGTGCCAGCAGTTTTTTCGAGGCTGGAAACACCATATATTTT. Protein sequence: CASSFFEAGNTIYF.

V is TRBV6-5 and J is TRBJ2-2; a weak D match, TRBD2 (5 bases). The CDR3 is 16 residues long. CDR1 MNHEY and CDR2 SVGAGI come from the germline V gene. Trimming stripped 2 bases from V and 0 bases from J, with 10 bases between. The CDR3 spells CASSYVAPSNTGELFF. In DNA form, the CDR3 reads TGTGCCAGCAGTTACGTAGCGCCATCGAACACCGGGGAGCTGTTTTTT.

The rearrangement uses TRBV6-5 and TRBJ2-3; 7 bases fit TRBD1. Germline trimming cut 6 bases from V and 3 bases from J; bases unmatched to any gene: 3. The germline V gene encodes CDR1 MNHEY and CDR2 SVGAGI. This CDR3 is built from 13 residues. CDR3 bases: TGTGCCAGCAGAGACAGGGTTACAGATACGCAGTATTTT. The encoded protein is CASRDRVTDTQYF.